This T cell receptor (beta chain) stems from a study of shared clonotypes between healthy human individuals. Naive CD4+ cells were CD45RA-selected; the remaining cells were memory. Details on this clone: Its antigen is as yet unknown.

Per the original methods: Owing to the provision of junction-only sequences devoid of quality scores by immunoSEQ, filtering differed. Libraries were prepared by immunoSEQ multiplex PCR; TCRdb keeps only in-frame clonotypes and omits some of them. That table gives V, J and clone size, and the DNA gave D and trimming. The sample holds a few million clones; more than 85% are singletons and the top ten take 0.39%. Regarding the study as a whole: Among four donors, roughly 5% of naive CD4 clonotypes were found in common. Naive subsets typically showed greater estimated richness than memory subsets.

Sequencing input: naive CD4+ T cells from PBMCs. The subset here: CD45RA+ positively selected. The clonotype was recovered from a young man in good health. Some clones in this sample may be carry-over from other donors' samples.

CDR3: CASSFSGRDTQYF. The CDR3 DNA reads as TGTGCCAGCAGCTTTAGCGGGAGGGATACGCAGTATTTT. This chain uses TRBV7-3 with TRBJ2-3, with 10 bases aligning to TRBD2. The ends lost 3 bases at V and 6 bases at J; junction bases unmatched: 0. Germline CDR1 SGHTA, CDR2 FQGTGA. The CDR3 loop spans 13 amino acids.